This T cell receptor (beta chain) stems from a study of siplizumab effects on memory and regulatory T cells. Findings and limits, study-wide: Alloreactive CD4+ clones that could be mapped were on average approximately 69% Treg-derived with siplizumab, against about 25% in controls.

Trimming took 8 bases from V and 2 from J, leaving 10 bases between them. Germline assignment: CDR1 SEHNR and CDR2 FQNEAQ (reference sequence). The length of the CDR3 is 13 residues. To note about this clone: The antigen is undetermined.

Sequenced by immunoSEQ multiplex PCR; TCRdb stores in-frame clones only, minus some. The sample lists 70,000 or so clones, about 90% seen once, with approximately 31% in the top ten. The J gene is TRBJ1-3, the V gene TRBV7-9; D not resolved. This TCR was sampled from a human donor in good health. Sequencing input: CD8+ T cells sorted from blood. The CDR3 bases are TGTGCCAGCCGAGACAATACTGGAAACACCATATATTTT. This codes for CASRDNTGNTIYF.